One sample yielded the 31 T cell receptor beta chains listed below, sequenced in a study of T-cell memory formation after mild COVID-19. TCRdb re-derived calls from the 5' RACE reads in MiXCR, one entry per CDR3 protein. Of fewer than 400,000 distinct CDR3 sequences in the sample, roughly 13% were seen once. Specimen: PBMCs or a T cell subset sorted from them (not recorded which). Receptors were obtained from a man in his late teens or twenties who had mild COVID-19 (a few samples of this study predate the infection). Cell type and time point are not known.

This clonotype has a handful of counts. The chain combines TRBV12-3 or TRBV12-4 with TRBJ1-2; D is perhaps TRBD1 (6 bases). The CDR3 is made up of 14 amino acids. Between the trimmed V and J ends, which lost 4 bases and 4 bases, there was a span of 13 bases. CDR3 amino acids: CASSSAGAGYGYTF. Written as DNA, the CDR3 is TGTGCCAGCAGTTCAGCAGGGGCGGGCTATGGCTACACCTTC.

The rearrangement links TRBV5-1 to TRBJ1-6; D remains unclear. Germline CDR1 SGHRS, CDR2 YFSETQ. This CDR3 spans 13 amino acids. With 6 bases removed from V and 6 bases from J, the gap between germline ends came to 10 bases. The CDR3 loop is CASNVDSNSPLHF. CDR3 nucleotides: TGCGCCAGCAACGTGGACTCTAATTCACCCCTCCACTTT.

The sample holds many counts of this clonotype. This rearrangement joins TRBV2 to TRBJ1-1; D remains unclear. The V and J ends lost 6 bases and 5 bases respectively, with 7 bases between them. CDR1 and CDR2 (germline): SNHLY, FYNNEI. The CDR3 consists of 11 residues. The CDR3 bases are TGTGCCAGCAGGGAATCGACTGAAGCTTTCTTT. This sequence encodes CASRESTEAFF.

In its sample, this clonotype was seen a few times. The chain joins TRBV7-8 to TRBJ2-5; no firm D call. V shed 5 bases and J shed 5 bases, with 15 bases lying between them. In germline, CDR1 is SGHVS, CDR2 FQNEAQ. The CDR3 has 14 residues. This chain's CDR3 is CASSRTPRGETQYF. CDR3 in DNA: TGTGCCAGCAGCCGCACACCACGAGGCGAGACCCAGTACTTC.

The rearrangement joins TRBV18 to TRBJ2-3, with 9 bases fitting TRBD1. The CDR3 runs to 14 residues. The germline V gene encodes CDR1 KGHSH and CDR2 LQKENI. V shed 6 bases, J shed 6 bases, and the junction held 7 bases outside the gene matches. In DNA form, the CDR3 reads TGTGCCAGCTCCGCCGGGACAGGGCCCGATACGCAGTATTTT. Residues: CASSAGTGPDTQYF. Looking up the rest from reference TRBV18 and TRBJ2-3 gives the full variable domain: NAGVMQNPRHLVRRRGQEARLRCSPMKGHSHVYWYRQLPEEGLKFMVYLQKENIIDESGMPKERFSAEFPKEGPSILRIQQVVRGDSAAYFCASSAGTGPDTQYFGPGTRLTVL.

The chain links TRBV7-9 to TRBJ2-5, with D possibly TRBD1 on 6 matching bases. Germline CDR1 SEHNR, CDR2 FQNEAQ (reference sequence). Trimming cost V 4 bases and J 4 bases, with 13 bases left between them. The CDR3 covers 14 residues. Here the CDR3 reads CASSSNTGLETQYF. CDR3 nucleotides: TGTGCCAGCAGCTCCAATACAGGGCTAGAGACCCAGTACTTC.

This clonotype was detected only a few times. Written as DNA, the CDR3 is TGTGCCAGCTCACCAGGGCCGGGACAGGGTTCAGATACGCAGTATTTT. Its protein product is CASSPGPGQGSDTQYF. The chain combines TRBV18 with TRBJ2-3; the match to TRBD1 covers 9 bases. This CDR3 has 16 amino acids. The junction had 7 bases not matched to a gene; V was cut back by 2 bases and J by 4 bases. CDR1 and CDR2 from the germline V gene are KGHSH and LQKENI.

In this sample, this clonotype turned up a few times. This chain uses TRBV28 with TRBJ2-7; D not resolved. The CDR3 has 12 amino acids. V lost 5 bases to trimming and J lost 5 bases, with 10 bases between them. Germline V gene sequence: CDR1 MDHEN, CDR2 SYDVKM. The CDR3 spells CASSTASNEQYV. The CDR3, as DNA: TGTGCCAGCAGTACGGCTAGTAACGAGCAGTACGTC.

This chain links TRBV7-9 with TRBJ1-3; D remains ambiguous. Trimming took 8 bases from V and 0 from J, leaving 5 bases between them. CDR1 is SEHNR, CDR2 FQNEAQ, per germline (reference sequence). The CDR3 runs 12 residues. For the CDR3, the DNA is TGTGCCAGCCGCCTCTCTGGAAACACCATATATTTT. This translates into CASRLSGNTIYF.

This clonotype was recorded at least ten times. The V call is TRBV4-2, the J call TRBJ2-7; possible D gene TRBD2, 5 bases. V shed 0 bases and J shed 6 bases, with 15 bases lying between them. The CDR3 spans 15 residues. CDR1 is LGHNA, CDR2 YNFKEQ, per germline. In DNA form, the CDR3 reads TGTGCCAGCAGCCAAGACCCCGCTAGCTCTGGCGAGCAGTACTTC. Residues: CASSQDPASSGEQYF.

Remarks on this clonotype: The final CDR3 position lacks the conserved phenylalanine or tryptophan, pointing to a likely read error. V is TRBV5-1 and J is TRBJ2-1, with D perhaps TRBD1 (5 bases). Germline loops: CDR1 SGHRS, CDR2 YFSETQ. The CDR3 runs 14 residues. The V end was cut by 4 bases, the J end by 7 bases, with 15 bases between. The CDR3: CASSHVDSRNEQFL. The CDR3 DNA sequence: TGCGCCAGCAGCCACGTAGACAGTCGGAATGAGCAGTTCTTA.

A few counts support this clonotype. The chain links TRBV7-9 to TRBJ2-5; no definite D call. Germline V gene lookup returns CDR1 SEHNR and CDR2 FQNEAQ (reference sequence). The length of the CDR3 is 16 residues. The V and J ends lost 1 base and 4 bases respectively, with 16 bases between them. CDR3 bases: TGTGCCAGCAGCTTAGTCCCTGCAGAGAGAGGAGAGACCCAGTACTTC. Protein product: CASSLVPAERGETQYF.

The CDR3 DNA is TGCGCCAGCAGCCACCGGCAGGGGTCGAGTTCACCCCTCCACTTT. Translating it yields CASSHRQGSSSPLHF. The genes are TRBV4-1 and TRBJ1-6; tentative D call: TRBD1 (6 bases). Trimming removed 3 bases at V and 9 bases at J, with 15 bases between. This CDR3 contains 15 residues. The V gene's germline CDR1 is MGHRA and CDR2 YSYEKL.

V usage is TRBV7-8 and J usage is TRBJ2-7; D gene unclear. The germline V gene has CDR1 SGHVS and CDR2 FQNEAQ. This CDR3 contains 14 residues. Trimming removed 1 base from V and 6 bases from J, with 13 bases in between. The CDR3 DNA follows: TGTGCCAGCAGCTTAGGGTTGGGATTTGGCGAGCAGTACGTC. Translating gives CASSLGLGFGEQYV.

The gene calls are TRBV12-3 or TRBV12-4 and TRBJ2-7; D is possibly TRBD2 (5 bases). This CDR3 has 13 residues. Trimming left V 4 bases short and J 3 bases short, with 10 bases between. CDR3 amino acids: CASSSAGSYEQYV. In DNA form, the CDR3 reads TGTGCCAGCAGTTCCGCTGGGAGCTACGAGCAGTACGTC.

This clonotype was seen a few times. V is TRBV20-1 and J is TRBJ2-3; no clear D. CDR1 DFQATT and CDR2 SNEGSKA come from the germline V gene (reference sequence). Trimming stripped 6 bases from V and 2 bases from J, with 12 bases between. This CDR3 spans 13 amino acids. CDR3 region: CSAPAAATDTQYF. DNA for the CDR3: TGCAGTGCCCCGGCCGCAGCCACAGATACGCAGTATTTT.

This clonotype was seen a handful of times. V is TRBV6-1 and J is TRBJ2-7; tentative D call: TRBD2 (6 bases). The germline V gene has CDR1 MNHNS and CDR2 SASEGT. V was cut by 1 base and J by 12 bases, with 16 bases left in between. The CDR3 loop spans 13 amino acids. DNA for the CDR3: TGTGCCAGCAGTGAAGTTGGCCCGGGGGAGGTGTACTTC. This encodes CASSEVGPGEVYF.

This clonotype came up many times. This chain links TRBV7-2 with TRBJ2-5; 11 bases match TRBD2. Germline V gene sequence: CDR1 SGHTA, CDR2 FQGNSA. Unmatched junction bases numbered 7, after V lost 5 bases and J lost 5 bases. The CDR3 is 15 amino acids. CDR3 bases: TGTGCCAGCAGCCCTAGCGGGGGGCTGGGGGAGACCCAGTACTTC. This codes for CASSPSGGLGETQYF.

The gene calls are TRBV24-1 and TRBJ1-5; perhaps TRBD1 as D (5 bases). Trimming took off 4 bases at V and 5 bases at J, with 8 bases between the two ends. Germline V gene sequence: CDR1 KGHDR, CDR2 SFDVKD. The CDR3 length is 13 residues. CDR3 sequence (DNA): TGTGCCACCAGTGAGGCGGGGGATCAGCCCCAGCATTTT. As protein: CATSEAGDQPQHF.

This clonotype came up a few times. The chain combines TRBV7-9 with TRBJ2-6; 9 bases are a match to TRBD1. Per the germline V gene, CDR1 is SEHNR and CDR2 is FQNEAQ (reference sequence). J was trimmed by 4 bases and V by 5 bases; bases with no gene match: 9. The CDR3 runs 17 residues. CDR3 amino acids: CASSRGTGRTGANVLTF. Written as DNA, the CDR3 is TGTGCCAGCAGCAGAGGGACAGGGAGAACCGGGGCCAACGTCCTGACTTTC.

This clonotype came up a few times. V usage is TRBV7-2 and J usage is TRBJ1-1; D possibly corresponds to TRBD1 (5 bases). Between the trimmed V and J ends, which lost 4 bases and 5 bases, there was a span of 11 bases. From germline, CDR1 is SGHTA and CDR2 FQGNSA. CDR3 length equals 13 residues. The CDR3, as DNA: TGTGCCAGCAGCTCAGGGTTGTGGACTGAAGCTTTCTTT. Protein: CASSSGLWTEAFF.

This clonotype has just a few counts. V and J are TRBV4-1 and TRBJ2-5; 7 bases fit TRBD1. This CDR3 contains 16 residues. V trimming: 5 bases; J trimming: 2 bases; junction bases outside the gene matches: 11. Germline V CDR1 and CDR2: MGHRA, YSYEKL. The CDR3 DNA sequence: TGCGCCAGCAGCACTGACCGGGACAGTAGGCAAGAGACCCAGTACTTC. It encodes CASSTDRDSRQETQYF.

This clonotype appeared many times. The chain is built from TRBV10-3 and TRBJ2-5; D not certain. The CDR3 loop spans 13 amino acids. The germline CDR1 and CDR2 sequences are ENHRY and SYGVKD. V gave up 2 bases and J gave up 1 base, with 5 bases separating them. CDR3 DNA sequence: TGTGCCATCAGTGAGGACGCCCAAGAGACCCAGTACTTC. Translated, it gives CAISEDAQETQYF.

This clonotype was counted only a few times. This chain joins TRBV5-1 and TRBJ1-4; D possibly corresponds to TRBD1 (6 bases). Germline V gene lookup returns CDR1 SGHRS and CDR2 YFSETQ. Trimming pared 0 bases from V and 7 bases from J, leaving 13 bases between. This CDR3 region has 15 residues. The CDR3 nucleotides read TGCGCCAGCAGCTTGGCCCAGGGGAGTGGTGAAAAACTGTTTTTT. As protein: CASSLAQGSGEKLFF.

This clonotype is termed medium-sized. The rearrangement uses TRBV7-2 and TRBJ2-5; TRBD2 agrees at 8 bases. This CDR3 has 14 amino acids. CDR1 and CDR2 (germline): SGHTA, FQGNSA. Trimming at V came to 4 bases and at J to 4 bases, leaving 5 bases not matched to a gene. CDR3 in amino acids: CASSSGGAPETQYF. DNA of the CDR3: TGTGCCAGCAGCTCCGGGGGGGCCCCAGAGACCCAGTACTTC.

This clonotype appeared many times. The CDR3 loop reads CSVSTSGGQETQYF. The DNA of the CDR3 is TGCAGCGTCTCGACTAGCGGGGGGCAAGAGACCCAGTACTTC. The chain couples TRBV29-1 to TRBJ2-5; 13 bases agree with TRBD2. CDR3 size: 14 residues. Trimming removed 6 bases from V and 2 bases from J; junction bases left unmatched: 3. Germline V gene data show CDR1 as SQVTM and CDR2 as ANQGSEA. The full variable domain, its missing parts supplied by reference TRBV29-1 and TRBJ2-5, is SAVISQKPSRDICQRGTSLTIQCQVDSQVTMMFWYRQQPGQSLTLIATANQGSEATYESGFVIDKFPISRPNLTFSTLTVSNMSPEDSSIYLCSVSTSGGQETQYFGPGTRLLVL.

V gene TRBV21-1 combines with J gene TRBJ1-4; the table's D gene call, TRBD1, was not cross checked with the DNA. TRBV21-1 is a pseudogene segment. There are 17 residues in the CDR3. CDR3 DNA sequence: TGTGCCAGCAGCAAACCGGACAGGGGGCGAGAGGATGAAAAACTGTTTTTT. This gives the protein CASSKPDRGREDEKLFF.

This clonotype is a singleton in its sample. The chain recombines TRBV29-1 with TRBJ1-2; 7 bases match TRBD1. CDR3 length: 13 amino acids. The germline V gene encodes CDR1 SQVTM and CDR2 ANQGSEA. Trimming removed 5 bases from V and 4 bases from J; junction bases left unmatched: 7. CDR3 in amino acids: CSVQGVGVYGYTF. CDR3 DNA sequence: TGCAGCGTTCAGGGGGTAGGAGTCTATGGCTACACCTTC.

This clonotype was observed at least ten times. The chain uses TRBV14 and TRBJ2-1; 11 positions agree with TRBD2. V was clipped by 2 bases and J by 5 bases; unmatched bases: 5. In germline, CDR1 is SGHDN, CDR2 FVKESK. The CDR3 sequence is 16 residues long. This chain's CDR3 is CASSQLAGGINNEQFF. The CDR3 coding sequence is TGTGCCAGCAGCCAACTAGCGGGGGGTATAAACAATGAGCAGTTCTTC. The variable domain in full, completed from reference TRBV14 and TRBJ2-1, reads EAGVTQFPSHSVIEKGQTVTLRCDPISGHDNLYWYRRVMGKEIKFLLHFVKESKQDESGMPNNRFLAERTGGTYSTLKVQPAELEDSGVYFCASSQLAGGINNEQFFGPGTRLTVL.

This clonotype was recorded many times. V gene TRBV6-5 combines with J gene TRBJ2-2; no definite D call. CDR1 is MNHEY, CDR2 SVGAGI, per germline. CDR3 size: 14 residues. Between the trimmed V and J ends, which lost 5 bases and 6 bases, there was a span of 13 bases. The CDR3 sequence: CASSKPGLAGELFF. The CDR3 DNA reads TGTGCCAGCAGTAAGCCAGGATTGGCCGGGGAGCTGTTTTTT.

This sequence joins TRBV18 and TRBJ2-7; D gene unclear. Germline CDR1 and CDR2: KGHSH and LQKENI. The CDR3 is 12 residues long. V lost 3 bases and J lost 5, with 8 bases in between. CDR3 DNA: TGTGCCAGCTCACCGTCCCAGGACGAGCAGTACTTC. Protein product: CASSPSQDEQYF.